This TCR beta chain was identified in a study of shared clonotypes between healthy human individuals. Points from the study as a whole: Although depth was large, rarefaction showed that sequencing of the sorted subsets was incomplete. Limitation of the genetic and exposure-history diversity represented came from the few donors.

For sorted subsets, about 190 ng DNA per replicate equaled approximately 30,000 T cell genomes. The data were produced by immunoSEQ multiplex PCR, yet TCRdb's version contains in-frame clones alone and is incomplete. The sample gives 1.5 million to 2.5 million clones, about 95% of which show up once; more than 0.9% is in the top ten. Points on this clone: Antigen unknown.

CD8 cells regarded as naive lacked CD45RO, were positively chosen for CCR7, and omitted terminally differentiated effector memory CD45RA+ cells. Germline trimming cut 5 bases from V and 8 bases from J; bases unmatched to any gene: 4. The CDR3 covers 12 residues. Germline values: CDR1 SGHTA, CDR2 FQGTGA. Specimen: naive CD8+ T cells sorted from blood. The genes are TRBV7-3 and TRBJ1-1; 8 bases line up with TRBD1. This TCR was sampled from a man aged 18 to 29 in good health. CDR3 in DNA: TGTGCCAGCAGCGAGGACAGGGAAGAAGCTTTCTTT. Its translation is CASSEDREEAFF.